This T cell receptor beta chain stems from a study of blood T cell repertoires in COVID-19. Study overall: The United States, Italy and Spain supplied acute and convalescent COVID-19 samples.

In the original processing: Using reference gene primer amplification, nucleated cell counts were estimated. Sequencing used immunoSEQ multiplex PCR; TCRdb keeps in-frame clones, though not all of them. The DNA gave D and trimming, while V, J and clone size come from that table. The data show some 200,000 clones, about 90% seen once. Participants were aged about 18 to 89 years from roughly 25 US areas. Each recovered donor of Cohort 3 presented with two negative PCRs, clearance, or symptom resolution. Trimming removed 1 base from V and 6 bases from J, with 13 bases in between. In germline, CDR1 is SGHDN, CDR2 FVKESK. This CDR3 has 14 residues.

The specimen was PBMCs or T cells enriched from blood (not recorded which). The rearrangement joins TRBV14 to TRBJ2-7; possibly TRBD1 for D (5 bases). The receptor was isolated from a young woman who had recovered from COVID-19. The CDR3 coding sequence is TGTGCCAGCAGCCAAGTAAAGTGGACAACCGAGCAGTACTTC. The encoded protein is CASSQVKWTTEQYF.